This T cell receptor beta chain is drawn from a study of CD8 T cells in ankylosing spondylitis. Library preparation for TCR beta used quantitative 5'-RACE with molecular barcodes. One entry per CDR3 protein, called by TCRdb with MiXCR from the 5' RACE reads. The data show under 450,000 distinct CDR3 sequences, with 20% to 25% seen just once and 10% to 15% held by the top ten. Study-level results: In the blood and synovial fluid of reactive arthritis, some motif variants had been previously reported.

With regard to this clonotype: The antigen is not known.

This CDR3 contains 15 residues. From germline, CDR1 is SGHDT and CDR2 YYEEEE. Unmatched junction bases numbered 6, after V lost 0 bases and J lost 8 bases. This rearrangement joins TRBV5-6 to TRBJ2-1; 9 bases line up with TRBD2. The specimen was blood, either unsorted or a sorted T cell fraction (not recorded which). The origin of this receptor is a male donor with ankylosing spondylitis or in good health (not recorded which). The CDR3 DNA sequence: TGTGCCAGCAGCTTGGTAGCGGGGGCGATCGATGAGCAGTTCTTC. It is translated as CASSLVAGAIDEQFF.